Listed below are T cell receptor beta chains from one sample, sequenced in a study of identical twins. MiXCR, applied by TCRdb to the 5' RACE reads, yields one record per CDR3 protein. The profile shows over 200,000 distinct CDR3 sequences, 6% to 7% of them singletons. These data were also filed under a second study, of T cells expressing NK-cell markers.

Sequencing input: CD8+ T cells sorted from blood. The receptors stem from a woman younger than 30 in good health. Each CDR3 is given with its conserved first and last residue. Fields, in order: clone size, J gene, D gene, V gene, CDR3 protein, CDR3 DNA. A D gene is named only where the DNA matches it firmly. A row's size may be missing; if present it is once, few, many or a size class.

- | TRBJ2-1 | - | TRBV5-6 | CASSLGLAHNEQFF | TGTGCCAGCAGCTTGGGTCTCGCGCACAATGAGCAGTTCTTC
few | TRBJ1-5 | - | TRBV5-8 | CATSLGGSNQPQHF | TGTGCCACTTCTCTGGGCGGGAGCAATCAGCCCCAGCATTTT
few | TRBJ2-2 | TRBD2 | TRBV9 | CASTSGENGELFF | TGTGCCAGCACAAGCGGGGAGAACGGGGAGCTGTTTTTT
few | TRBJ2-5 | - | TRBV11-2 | CASSLVLVEETQYF | TGTGCCAGCAGCTTAGTCTTGGTGGAAGAGACCCAGTACTTC
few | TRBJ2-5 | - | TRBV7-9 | CASSTSTGPRETQYF | -
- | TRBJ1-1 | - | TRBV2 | CASSGFIGNTEAFF | TGTGCCAGCAGTGGGTTTATAGGGAACACTGAAGCTTTCTTT
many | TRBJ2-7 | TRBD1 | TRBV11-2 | CASRSADRGSYEQYF | TGTGCCAGCAGATCGGCGGACAGGGGCTCCTACGAGCAGTACTTC
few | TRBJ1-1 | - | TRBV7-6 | CASSSRGRTEAFF | TGTGCCAGCAGCTCGAGGGGGAGGACTGAAGCTTTCTTT
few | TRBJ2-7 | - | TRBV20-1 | CSATSIEGLNEQYF | TGCAGTGCCACTTCCATCGAAGGGCTAAACGAGCAGTACTTC
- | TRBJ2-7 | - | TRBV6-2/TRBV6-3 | CASSSVQILGGSPSYEQYF | TGTGCCAGCAGTTCCGTACAGATTTTGGGCGGTAGTCCCTCCTACGAGCAGTACTTC
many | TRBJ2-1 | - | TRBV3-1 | CASSQEQSTRPDNEQFF | TGTGCCAGCAGCCAAGAACAGTCGACTAGGCCCGACAATGAGCAGTTCTTC
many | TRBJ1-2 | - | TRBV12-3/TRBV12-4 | CASSPGESYGYTF | TGTGCCAGCAGTCCCGGGGAGTCCTATGGCTACACCTTC
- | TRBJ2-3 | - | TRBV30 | CAWSQSGSNQPQYF | TGTGCCTGGAGTCAGTCGGGAAGCAATCAGCCCCAGTATTTT
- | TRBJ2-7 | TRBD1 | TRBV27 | CASSLWTGSSNEQYF | TGTGCCAGCAGTTTATGGACAGGGAGTAGCAACGAGCAGTACTTC
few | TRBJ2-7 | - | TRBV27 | CASSPGLRVYEQYF | TGTGCCAGCAGCCCGGGACTCCGGGTCTACGAGCAGTACTTC
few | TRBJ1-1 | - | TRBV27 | CASSHGLGTEAFF | TGTGCCAGCAGTCACGGGTTAGGCACTGAAGCTTTCTTT
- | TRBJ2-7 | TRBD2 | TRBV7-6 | CASSVGTSGSQLPYEQYF | TGTGCCAGCAGCGTCGGGACTAGCGGAAGCCAACTCCCCTACGAGCAGTACTTC
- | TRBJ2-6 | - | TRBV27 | CASGTPGRSWILTF | TGTGCCAGCGGAACCCCGGGACGGAGCTGGATCCTGACTTTC
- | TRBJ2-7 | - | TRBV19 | CASSGGGGATYEQYF | TGTGCCAGTAGCGGAGGAGGCGGGGCGACCTACGAGCAGTACTTC
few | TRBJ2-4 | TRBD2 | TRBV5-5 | CASRAGLAGGHRNIQYF | TGTGCCAGCAGGGCGGGACTAGCGGGCGGTCATAGAAACATTCAGTACTTC
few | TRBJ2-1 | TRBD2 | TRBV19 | CASSIVPLLAGGGNEQFF | TGTGCCAGTAGTATAGTTCCCCTACTAGCGGGAGGAGGGAATGAGCAGTTCTTC
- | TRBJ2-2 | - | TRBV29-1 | CSVVNRGLGELFF | TGCAGCGTTGTGAACCGGGGCCTTGGGGAGCTGTTTTTT
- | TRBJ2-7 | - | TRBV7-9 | CASSFAHYEQYF | TGTGCCAGCAGCTTCGCCCACTACGAGCAGTACTTC
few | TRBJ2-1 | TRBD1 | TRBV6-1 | CASSTGGEPYNEQFF | TGTGCCAGCAGCACAGGGGGCGAGCCCTACAATGAGCAGTTCTTC
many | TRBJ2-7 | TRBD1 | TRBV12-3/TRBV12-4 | CASRETGVGTYEQYF | TGTGCCAGCAGAGAGACAGGGGTTGGAACCTACGAGCAGTACTTC
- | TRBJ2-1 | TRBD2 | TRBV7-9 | CASSHRDYHNEQFF | TGTGCCAGCAGCCACCGGGACTACCACAATGAGCAGTTCTTC
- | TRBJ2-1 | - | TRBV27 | CASSSGDSLYNEQFF | TGTGCCAGCAGTTCCGGGGACTCCCTATACAATGAGCAGTTCTTC